Presented here are 5 T cell receptor beta chains from one specimen sequenced in a study of T cell changes during pregnancy in multiple sclerosis. The method was immunoSEQ multiplex PCR; TCRdb's version includes in-frame clones alone and lacks a portion of them. This table has roughly 75,000 clones, 85% to 95% appearing once. The sample was peripheral blood, taken in the third trimester of pregnancy. The receptors shown here come from a female donor in good health, enrolled as a control in a pregnancy study.

V gene TRBV7-2 combines with J gene TRBJ2-7, with D uncertain. The length of the CDR3 is 14 residues. Germline assignment: CDR1 SGHTA and CDR2 FQGNSA. Trimming took 4 bases from V and 3 from J, leaving 13 bases between them. DNA of the CDR3: TGTGCCAGCAGCTACTTAGTCACGCTCTACGAGCAGTACTTC. This translates into CASSYLVTLYEQYF.

The V gene is TRBV10-3, the J gene TRBJ2-7; TRBD1 is a possible D gene (5 bases). The length of the CDR3 is 14 residues. V lost 3 bases, J lost 0 bases, and 9 bases lay in between. Germline V gene lookup returns CDR1 ENHRY and CDR2 SYGVKD. This CDR3 is CAISDQGFSYEQYF. The CDR3 region has the DNA TGTGCCATCAGTGACCAGGGCTTCTCCTACGAGCAGTACTTC.

This clone turned up a few times. This chain uses TRBV19 with TRBJ2-5; 9 bases agree with TRBD2. This CDR3 comprises 14 residues. With 4 bases clipped from V and 3 bases from J, the junction kept 3 bases outside the gene matches. In germline, CDR1 is LNHDA, CDR2 SQIVND (reference sequence). The CDR3 loop is CASSKASGKETQYF. CDR3 in DNA: TGTGCCAGTAGTAAAGCTAGCGGGAAAGAGACCCAGTACTTC.

This clone was counted a single time. V gene TRBV11-2 combines with J gene TRBJ2-3; 8 bases align to TRBD2. Germline lookup yields CDR1 SGHAT and CDR2 FQNNGV. The CDR3 has 16 residues. V lost 5 bases, J lost 2 bases, and 9 bases stayed unmatched. CDR3 sequence (DNA): TGTGCCAGCAGCCCCTATTTCGGGGGGGCCACAGATACGCAGTATTTT. It is translated as CASSPYFGGATDTQYF. The entire variable domain, with the rest obtained from reference TRBV11-2 and TRBJ2-3, is as follows: EAGVAQSPRYKIIEKRQSVAFWCNPISGHATLYWYQQILGQGPKLLIQFQNNGVVDDSQLPKDRFSAERLKGVDSTLKIQPAKLEDSAVYLCASSPYFGGATDTQYFGPGTRLTVL.

The V and J genes are TRBV28 and TRBJ2-1, with TRBD2 matching over 7 bases. Germline CDR1 is MDHEN and CDR2 is SYDVKM. This CDR3 is 19 amino acids long. Trimming took 5 bases from V and 10 from J; bases not matched to a gene: 26. DNA of the CDR3: TGTGCCAGCAGTCCTACCGGGACGGGTCGAAGTGGGAGGGCCGGCGAGCAGTTCTTC. Translating it yields CASSPTGTGRSGRAGEQFF.